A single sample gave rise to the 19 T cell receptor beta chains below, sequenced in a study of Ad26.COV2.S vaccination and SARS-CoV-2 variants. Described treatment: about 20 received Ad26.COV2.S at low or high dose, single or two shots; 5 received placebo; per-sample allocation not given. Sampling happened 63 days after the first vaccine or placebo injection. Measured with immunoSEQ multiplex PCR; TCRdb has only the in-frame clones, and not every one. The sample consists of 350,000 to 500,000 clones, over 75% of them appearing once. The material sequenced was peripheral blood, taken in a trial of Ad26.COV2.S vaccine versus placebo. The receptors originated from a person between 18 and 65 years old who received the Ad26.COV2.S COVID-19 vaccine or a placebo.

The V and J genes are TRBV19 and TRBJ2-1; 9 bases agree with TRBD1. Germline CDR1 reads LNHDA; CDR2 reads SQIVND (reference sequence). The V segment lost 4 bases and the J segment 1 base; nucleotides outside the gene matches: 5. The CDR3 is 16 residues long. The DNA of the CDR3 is TGTGCCAGTAGTACCGACAGGGGGGATTCCTACAATGAGCAGTTCTTC. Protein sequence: CASSTDRGDSYNEQFF. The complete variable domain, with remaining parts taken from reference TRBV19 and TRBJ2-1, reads DGGITQSPKYLFRKEGQNVTLSCEQNLNHDAMYWYRQDPGQGLRLIYYSQIVNDFQKGDIAEGYSVSREKKESFPLTVTSAQKNPTAFYLCASSTDRGDSYNEQFFGPGTRLTVL.

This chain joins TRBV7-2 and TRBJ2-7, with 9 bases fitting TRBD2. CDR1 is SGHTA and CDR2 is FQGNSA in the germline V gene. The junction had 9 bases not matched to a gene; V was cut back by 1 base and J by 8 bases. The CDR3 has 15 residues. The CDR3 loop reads CASSLELAGNGKQYF. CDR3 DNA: TGTGCCAGCAGCTTAGAACTAGCGGGTAATGGAAAGCAGTACTTC.

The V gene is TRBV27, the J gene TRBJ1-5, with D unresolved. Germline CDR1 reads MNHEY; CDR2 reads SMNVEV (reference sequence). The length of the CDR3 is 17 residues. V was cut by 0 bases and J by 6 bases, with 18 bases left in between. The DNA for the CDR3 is TGTGCCAGCAGTTTATCGAGGGTCCCCTTACCCGGTCAGCCCCAGCATTTT. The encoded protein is CASSLSRVPLPGQPQHF.

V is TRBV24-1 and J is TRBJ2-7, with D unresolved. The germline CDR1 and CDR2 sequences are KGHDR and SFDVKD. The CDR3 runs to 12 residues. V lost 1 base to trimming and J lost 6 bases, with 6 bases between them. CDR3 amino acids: CATSDFSGEQYF. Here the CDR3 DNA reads TGTGCCACCAGTGATTTTAGTGGCGAGCAGTACTTC.

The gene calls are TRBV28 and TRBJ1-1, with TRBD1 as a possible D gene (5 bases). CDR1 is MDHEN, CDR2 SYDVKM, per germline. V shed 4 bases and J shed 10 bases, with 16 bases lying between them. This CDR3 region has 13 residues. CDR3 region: CASSSQVGEAAFF. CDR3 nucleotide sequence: TGTGCCAGCAGTTCACAGGTAGGGGAGGCAGCTTTCTTT.

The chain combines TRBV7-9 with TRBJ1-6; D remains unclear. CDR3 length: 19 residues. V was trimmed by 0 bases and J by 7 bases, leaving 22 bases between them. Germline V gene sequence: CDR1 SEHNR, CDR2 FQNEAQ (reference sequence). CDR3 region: CASSLAQRSPLVGNSPLHF. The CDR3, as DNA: TGTGCCAGCAGCTTAGCCCAACGGAGCCCCTTAGTCGGCAATTCACCCCTCCACTTT.

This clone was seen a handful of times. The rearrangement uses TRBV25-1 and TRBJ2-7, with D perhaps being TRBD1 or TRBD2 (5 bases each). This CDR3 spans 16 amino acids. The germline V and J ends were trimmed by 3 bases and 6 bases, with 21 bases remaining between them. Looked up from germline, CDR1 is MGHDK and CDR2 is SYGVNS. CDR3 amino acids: CASSDSWGTVAPEQYF. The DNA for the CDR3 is TGTGCCAGCAGTGACAGTTGGGGGACGGTGGCCCCCGAGCAGTACTTC.

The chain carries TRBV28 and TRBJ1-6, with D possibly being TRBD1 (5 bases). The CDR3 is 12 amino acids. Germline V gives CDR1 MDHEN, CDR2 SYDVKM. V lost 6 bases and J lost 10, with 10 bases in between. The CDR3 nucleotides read TGTGCCAGCAGCCCCTCAGGGTCACCCCTCCACTTT. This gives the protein CASSPSGSPLHF. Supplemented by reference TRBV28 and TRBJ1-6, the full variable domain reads DVKVTQSSRYLVKRTGEKVFLECVQDMDHENMFWYRQDPGLGLRLIYFSYDVKMKEKGDIPEGYSVSREKKERFSLILESASTNQTSMYLCASSPSGSPLHFGNGTRLTVT.

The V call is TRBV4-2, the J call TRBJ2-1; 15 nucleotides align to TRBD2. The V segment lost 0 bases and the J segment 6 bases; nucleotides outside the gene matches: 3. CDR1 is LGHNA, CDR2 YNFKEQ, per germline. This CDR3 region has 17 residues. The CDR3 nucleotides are TGTGCCAGCAGCCAAGATGGGACTAGCGGGAGGATCAATGAGCAGTTCTTC. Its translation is CASSQDGTSGRINEQFF.

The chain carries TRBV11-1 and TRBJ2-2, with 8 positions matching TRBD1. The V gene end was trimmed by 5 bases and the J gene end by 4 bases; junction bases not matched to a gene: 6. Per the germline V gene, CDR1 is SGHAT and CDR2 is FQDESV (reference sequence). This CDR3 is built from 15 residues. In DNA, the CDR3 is TGTGCCAGCAGCGCGGGGACAGGACGCACCGGGGAGCTGTTTTTT. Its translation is CASSAGTGRTGELFF.

CDR3 nucleotides: TGCGCCAGCAGCCCAGTCCATAGCAATCAGCCCCAGCATTTT. Its protein is CASSPVHSNQPQHF. This chain links TRBV4-1 with TRBJ1-5; D call uncertain. The CDR3 is made up of 14 amino acids. The V gene's germline CDR1 is MGHRA and CDR2 YSYEKL. V shed 4 bases and J shed 0 bases, with 7 bases lying between them.

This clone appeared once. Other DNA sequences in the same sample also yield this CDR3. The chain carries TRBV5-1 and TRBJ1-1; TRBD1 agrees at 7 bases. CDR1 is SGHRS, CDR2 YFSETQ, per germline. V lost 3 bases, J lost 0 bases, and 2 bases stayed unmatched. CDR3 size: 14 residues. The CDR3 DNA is TGCGCCAGCAGCTCTGGACAGGTGAACACTGAAGCTTTCTTT. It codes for CASSSGQVNTEAFF. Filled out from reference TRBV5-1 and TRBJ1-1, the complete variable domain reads KAGVTQTPRYLIKTRGQQVTLSCSPISGHRSVSWYQQTPGQGLQFLFEYFSETQRNKGNFPGRFSGRQFSNSRSEMNVSTLELGDSALYLCASSSGQVNTEAFFGQGTRLTVV.

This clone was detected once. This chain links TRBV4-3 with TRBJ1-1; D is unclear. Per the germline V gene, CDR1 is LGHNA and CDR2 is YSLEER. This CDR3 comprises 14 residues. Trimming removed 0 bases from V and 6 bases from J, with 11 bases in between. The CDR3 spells CASSQDRGRAEAFF. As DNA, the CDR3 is TGCGCCAGCAGCCAAGATCGGGGTAGAGCTGAAGCTTTCTTT.

The CDR3, as DNA: TGTGCCAGCAGCCCACCCGACTTGAGCTCCTACAATGAGCAGTTCTTC. It translates to CASSPPDLSSYNEQFF. This chain connects TRBV6-2 or TRBV6-3 to TRBJ2-1; D is undetermined. Germline V CDR1 and CDR2: MNHEY, SVGEGT. V was cut by 6 bases and J by 0 bases, with 15 bases left in between. The CDR3 runs 16 residues.

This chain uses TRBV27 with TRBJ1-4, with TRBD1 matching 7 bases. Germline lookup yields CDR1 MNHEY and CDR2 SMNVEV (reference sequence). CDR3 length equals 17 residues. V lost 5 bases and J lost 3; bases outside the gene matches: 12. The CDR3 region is CASSPGGTVWSNEKLFF. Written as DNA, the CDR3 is TGTGCCAGCAGTCCAGGGGGGACGGTTTGGTCTAATGAAAAACTGTTTTTT. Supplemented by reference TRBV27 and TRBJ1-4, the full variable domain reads EAQVTQNPRYLITVTGKKLTVTCSQNMNHEYMSWYRQDPGLGLRQIYYSMNVEVTDKGDVPEGYKVSRKEKRNFPLILESPSPNQTSLYFCASSPGGTVWSNEKLFFGSGTQLSVL.

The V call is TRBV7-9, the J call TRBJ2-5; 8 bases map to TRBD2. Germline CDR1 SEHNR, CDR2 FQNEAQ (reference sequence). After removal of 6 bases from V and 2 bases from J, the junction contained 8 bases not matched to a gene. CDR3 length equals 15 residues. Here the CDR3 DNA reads TGTGCCAGCAGTTCGCCGACTAGCGATCAAGAGACCCAGTACTTC. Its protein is CASSSPTSDQETQYF.

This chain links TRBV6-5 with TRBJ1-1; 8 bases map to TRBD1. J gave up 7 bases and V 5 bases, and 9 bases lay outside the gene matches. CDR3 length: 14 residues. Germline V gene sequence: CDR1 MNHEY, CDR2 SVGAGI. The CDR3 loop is CASSRLQGEGEAFF. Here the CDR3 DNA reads TGTGCCAGCAGTCGTCTACAGGGGGAGGGTGAAGCTTTCTTT.

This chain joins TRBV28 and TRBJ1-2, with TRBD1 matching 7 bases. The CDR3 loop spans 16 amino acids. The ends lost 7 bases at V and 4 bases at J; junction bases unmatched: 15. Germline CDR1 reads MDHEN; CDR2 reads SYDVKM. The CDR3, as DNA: TGTGCCAGCACTGTGACCGGGACAGCAAGCCCCTATGGCTACACCTTC. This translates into CASTVTGTASPYGYTF.

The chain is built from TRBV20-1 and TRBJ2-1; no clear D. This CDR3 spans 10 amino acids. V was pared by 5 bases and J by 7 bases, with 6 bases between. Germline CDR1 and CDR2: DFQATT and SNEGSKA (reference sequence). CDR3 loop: CSAGRNEQFF. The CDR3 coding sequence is TGCAGTGCTGGACGAAATGAGCAGTTCTTC.